These 16 T cell receptor beta chains came from one sample sequenced in a study of identical twins listed by TCRdb under 2016. Library prep was done by 5' RACE. TCRdb shows the sequencer as Illumina HiSeq 2000. TCRdb applied fastp at Q25 and MiXCR to the public reads, then kept only in-frame beta chains. Rows are combined by CDR3 protein, so each entry shows the most common genes and DNA. In this sample the table shows some 200,000 distinct CDR3 sequences, roughly 7.5% of which occur a single time. The ten most abundant clones make up approximately 2% of the sample. A further study also used this sample, focusing on yellow fever vaccine responses in identical twins.

Sequencing was performed on memory (CD45RO+) T cells sorted from blood. In the paper's terms, the cell subset or site label means: CD45RO+ enriched T cells. The receptors shown here come from a woman under 30 in good health.

This clonotype came up a few times. The V call is TRBV20-1, the J call TRBJ1-2; unclear D gene. The germline CDR1 and CDR2 sequences are DFQATT and SNEGSKA (reference sequence). The CDR3 totals 12 residues. V was shortened by 5 bases and J by 2 bases, with 9 bases between the two germline ends. The CDR3 nucleotides are TGCAGTGCTGGGGTCCCGAACTATGGCTACACCTTC. It is translated as CSAGVPNYGYTF.

This clonotype occurred many times. V usage is TRBV7-6 and J usage is TRBJ2-7, with unresolved D. This CDR3 is 14 amino acids long. Trimming stripped 3 bases from V and 5 bases from J, with 14 bases between. CDR1 SGHVS and CDR2 FNYEAQ come from the germline V gene. CDR3: CASSFDTGHDEQYF. CDR3 in DNA: TGTGCCAGCAGCTTCGACACGGGCCATGACGAGCAGTACTTC.

The table lists this clonotype with a few counts. The chain recombines TRBV6-5 with TRBJ2-4, with 7 bases identical to TRBD1. The CDR3 is 15 residues long. Unmatched junction bases numbered 6, after V lost 0 bases and J lost 7 bases. The germline gives CDR1 MNHEY, CDR2 SVGAGI. CDR3 DNA: TGTGCCAGCAGTTACTCAGGAACAGGGGTGAACATTCAGTACTTC. Amino acids: CASSYSGTGVNIQYF.

This clonotype came up a few times. The CDR3 sequence: CASSSGQGWDLAKNIQYF. CDR3 DNA: TGCGCCAGCAGCTCAGGACAGGGTTGGGATTTGGCCAAAAACATTCAGTACTTC. J is TRBJ2-4 and V is TRBV5-1; 8 bases fit TRBD1. Trimming cost V 3 bases and J 1 base; bases outside gene matches: 12. The V gene's germline CDR1 is SGHRS and CDR2 YFSETQ. This CDR3 region has 18 residues.

J is TRBJ2-3 and V is TRBV5-8, with TRBD2 identical over 8 bases. This CDR3 is built from 16 residues. Trimming cost V 3 bases and J 2 bases; bases outside gene matches: 8. The germline gives CDR1 SGHTS, CDR2 YDEGEE. The CDR3 DNA reads as TGTGCCAGCAGCTCCATAAGCGGGGGCCACACAGATACGCAGTATTTT. Its translation is CASSSISGGHTDTQYF.

This clonotype was detected ten times or more. The chain combines TRBV20-1 with TRBJ2-5; 12 bases map to TRBD1. Germline V lookup: CDR1 DFQATT, CDR2 SNEGSKA (reference sequence). V lost 2 bases to trimming and J lost 3 bases; unmatched junction nucleotides: 4. The CDR3 length is 15 residues. In DNA, the CDR3 is TGCAGTGCTAGACCCGGGACAGGGGGCAAAGAGACCCAGTACTTC. Protein sequence: CSARPGTGGKETQYF.

There are many counts of this clonotype. CDR3 residues: CASSALGPYEQYF. Written as DNA, the CDR3 is TGTGCCAGCAGTGCCTTAGGACCGTACGAGCAGTACTTC. The V gene is TRBV25-1, the J gene TRBJ2-7; D remains ambiguous. Germline lookup yields CDR1 MGHDK and CDR2 SYGVNS. This CDR3 region has 13 residues. Between the trimmed V and J ends, which lost 4 bases and 4 bases, there was a span of 11 bases.

The rearrangement links TRBV5-1 to TRBJ2-3, with TRBD2 identical over 10 bases. V dropped 3 bases and J dropped 6; count of bases not matched to a gene: 7. Germline CDR1 reads SGHRS; CDR2 reads YFSETQ. The CDR3 loop spans 15 amino acids. CDR3 residues: CASSSSGGAHDTQYF. The CDR3 nucleotides read TGCGCCAGCAGCTCGAGCGGGGGGGCCCACGATACGCAGTATTTT.

The J gene is TRBJ2-7, the V gene TRBV5-1; D remains ambiguous. Germline loops: CDR1 SGHRS, CDR2 YFSETQ. V lost 1 base, J lost 10 bases, and 21 bases lay in between. The CDR3 contains 15 residues. The CDR3 region has the DNA TGCGCCAGCAGCTTGTCGCCCCTCATGGGCTACCTACAGTACTTC. Encoded protein: CASSLSPLMGYLQYF.

This clonotype was counted only a few times. The rearrangement links TRBV20-1 to TRBJ2-7; D is perhaps TRBD2 (5 bases). The CDR3 contains 12 residues. CDR1 is DFQATT and CDR2 is SNEGSKA in the germline V gene (reference sequence). Deletions cut 3 bases from V and 4 bases from J, with 10 bases between. CDR3 sequence reads: CSASARGYEQYF. The CDR3 coding sequence is TGCAGTGCTAGCGCCAGAGGGTACGAGCAGTACTTC.

This rearrangement joins TRBV7-6 to TRBJ2-7; 10 nucleotides agree with TRBD1. This CDR3 comprises 17 residues. Germline V gene sequence: CDR1 SGHVS, CDR2 FNYEAQ. The V and J ends lost 0 bases and 6 bases, in that order; junction bases with no gene match: 11. The CDR3 sequence: CASSLAPPGTGDPEQYF. The CDR3 DNA sequence: TGTGCCAGCAGCTTAGCCCCCCCAGGGACAGGGGACCCCGAGCAGTACTTC. Using reference TRBV7-6 and TRBJ2-7 for the parts outside the CDR3, the full variable domain is GAGVSQSPRYKVTKRGQDVALRCDPISGHVSLYWYRQALGQGPEFLTYFNYEAQQDKSGLPNDRFSAERPEGSISTLTIQRTEQRDSAMYRCASSLAPPGTGDPEQYFGPGTRLTVT.

In its sample, this clonotype was seen a few times. The chain carries TRBV20-1 and TRBJ2-5; D is unresolved. Germline values: CDR1 DFQATT, CDR2 SNEGSKA (reference sequence). The CDR3 is 14 residues long. The ends were cut back, 3 bases at V and 5 bases at J, with 16 bases in the middle. The CDR3 nucleotides read TGCAGTGCTAGGGCCCGAGAAGGCTTGGAGACCCAGTACTTC. Translating gives CSARAREGLETQYF.

The table lists this clonotype with a few counts. The chain couples TRBV7-2 to TRBJ2-5, with D perhaps given as TRBD1 or TRBD2 (5 bases each). Trimming stripped 5 bases from V and 5 bases from J, with 15 bases between. The CDR3 totals 14 residues. Germline V gene sequence: CDR1 SGHTA, CDR2 FQGNSA. The chain's CDR3 is CASSPGPPVETQYF. CDR3 nucleotides: TGTGCCAGCAGCCCGGGACCCCCTGTGGAGACCCAGTACTTC. Based on the CDR3 plus reference TRBV7-2 and TRBJ2-5, the full variable domain is GAGVSQSPSNKVTEKGKDVELRCDPISGHTALYWYRQSLGQGLEFLIYFQGNSAPDKSGLPSDRFSAERTGGSVSTLTIQRTQQEDSAVYLCASSPGPPVETQYFGPGTRLLVL.

This chain uses TRBV11-2 with TRBJ2-4, with 10 bases that match TRBD2. The CDR3 consists of 19 residues. In germline, CDR1 is SGHAT, CDR2 FQNNGV. Trimming cost V 4 bases and J 3 bases; bases outside gene matches: 15. Written as DNA, the CDR3 is TGTGCCAGCAGCTCCCACTCCCCCCTAGCGGGAGCGGGCAAAAACATTCAGTACTTC. It encodes CASSSHSPLAGAGKNIQYF.

This clonotype showed up many times. The V call is TRBV29-1, the J call TRBJ2-4; D possibly matches TRBD1 or TRBD2 (5 bases each). The CDR3 runs 13 residues. Germline CDR1 is SQVTM and CDR2 is ANQGSEA. Between the trimmed V and J ends, which lost 5 bases and 6 bases, there was a span of 14 bases. CDR3 amino acids: CSVFGTPRNIQYF. The CDR3 DNA sequence: TGCAGCGTTTTCGGGACCCCGCGAAACATTCAGTACTTC. Using reference TRBV29-1 and TRBJ2-4 for the parts outside the CDR3, the full variable domain is SAVISQKPSRDICQRGTSLTIQCQVDSQVTMMFWYRQQPGQSLTLIATANQGSEATYESGFVIDKFPISRPNLTFSTLTVSNMSPEDSSIYLCSVFGTPRNIQYFGAGTRLSVL.

This clonotype came up a few times. The chain is built from TRBV28 and TRBJ2-5, with TRBD2 matching over 16 bases. The trim removed 1 base at V and 5 bases at J, leaving 13 bases unmatched. Germline CDR1 reads MDHEN; CDR2 reads SYDVKM. The CDR3 is made up of 20 amino acids. In DNA, the CDR3 is TGTGCCAGCAGTTTATTGGGGACTAGCGGGGGGGCAAGAAGAGTGGAGACCCAGTACTTC. It encodes CASSLLGTSGGARRVETQYF.